These 4 T cell receptor beta chains originate from one sample sequenced in a study of T cells in Graves' hyperthyroidism and ophthalmopathy. TCR beta CDR3 sequences were amplified from RNA transcripts. Using the HTBI primer set, a first-round RT-PCR was run on the TCR CDR3. In TCRdb, the multiplex PCR reads were re-called with MiXCR into one record per CDR3 protein. The table records about 350,000 distinct CDR3 sequences, roughly 15% of them present only once. Sequencing was carried out using blood. The source of these receptors is a woman aged 55-75 years with Graves' ophthalmopathy.

V usage is TRBV9 and J usage is TRBJ2-3; 8 bases agree with TRBD2. From germline, CDR1 is SGDLS and CDR2 YYNGEE. There are 16 residues in the CDR3. J gave up 2 bases and V 3 bases, and 8 bases lay outside the gene matches. CDR3 sequence: CASSDLTSGSTDTQYF. CDR3 nucleotide sequence: TGTGCCAGCAGCGACCTAACTAGCGGCTCCACAGATACGCAGTATTTT.

This clonotype was observed at least ten times. The DNA of the CDR3 is TGCAGTGCTAGAGATTTCGGGACAGGGGGCCACGAGCAGTACTTC. Its protein is CSARDFGTGGHEQYF. The chain has TRBV20-1 and TRBJ2-7, with 12 bases fitting TRBD1. Germline loops: CDR1 DFQATT, CDR2 SNEGSKA (reference sequence). Unmatched junction bases numbered 5, after V lost 0 bases and J lost 5 bases. CDR3 length: 15 residues.

This clonotype occurred a few times. The rearrangement joins TRBV4-1 to TRBJ1-6; tentatively, D is TRBD1 (6 bases). The CDR3 covers 15 residues. Germline V gene lookup returns CDR1 MGHRA and CDR2 YSYEKL. Deletions cut 1 base from V and 8 bases from J, with 12 bases between. The CDR3 DNA follows: TGCGCCAGCAGCCAAGTTTACTCAGGGGATTCACCCCTCCACTTT. Translation gives CASSQVYSGDSPLHF.

This clonotype came up many times. The gene calls are TRBV20-1 and TRBJ2-2, with 7 nucleotides matching TRBD1. Trimming cost V 5 bases and J 5 bases; bases outside gene matches: 5. This CDR3 spans 13 amino acids. Germline CDR1 reads DFQATT; CDR2 reads SNEGSKA (reference sequence). Here the CDR3 reads CSARDSLTGELFF. In nucleotides, the CDR3 is TGCAGTGCTCGGGACAGTTTGACCGGGGAGCTGTTTTTT.